A selection of T cell receptor beta chains follows, all from one sample in a study of blood T cell repertoires in COVID-19. Generated by immunoSEQ multiplex PCR, the TCRdb table keeps only in-frame clones and is missing some. The sample gives about 100,000 clones, 80% to 90% of which show up once; under 2.5% is in the top ten. Sequencing was done on a sample of peripheral blood. The receptors originated from a human donor in a cohort sampled during active COVID-19. Each CDR3 is given without its conserved first and last residue. Each record gives: clone size, V gene, CDR3 protein. Clone size appears in some rows only: once, few, many, or a class for an expanded clone.

. | TRBV4-2 | ASSQESVDRVLNEKLF
. | TRBV5-1 | ASSLAVVNTEAF
. | TRBV7-8 | ASSLTQGAPLGEQF
once | TRBV5-1 | ASSLGAGAANTGELF
. | TRBV6-5 | ASRDRSRGNYGYT
. | TRBV4-1 | ASSQEGTAVLSYNSPLH
. | TRBV3-1/TRBV3-2 | ASSLERGSSTDTQY
. | TRBV6-5 | ASAGTDNYGYT
. | TRBV6-6 | ASSYSEYNSPLH
. | TRBV9 | ASSAEGADTDTQY
. | TRBV6-2/TRBV6-3 | ASSSGQIYGYT
. | TRBV7-9 | ASSLDSNTEAF
. | TRBV4-1 | ASSQVIQRKGSYEQY
. | TRBV2 | ASSVSLQQETQY
. | TRBV28 | ASSWGPTVISGANVLT
. | TRBV6-6 | ASSQTGSSYGYT
. | TRBV19 | ALGGLSNQPQH
. | TRBV7-3 | ASSLGGGSSYEQY
. | TRBV4-2 | ASSQDLTGVRYEQY
. | TRBV10-1 | ASSESSGYNEQF
. | TRBV9 | ASSADRDTQY
. | TRBV2 | ASSAGLAGSRGETQY
. | TRBV30 | AWSPSRERQF
. | TRBV6-5 | ASSSGSSYNEQF
few | TRBV19 | ASSKQTGVNTEAF
. | TRBV28 | ASKSGRRDEKLF
. | TRBV5-1 | ASSLGTSGGSTDTQY
. | TRBV4-3 | ASSQGATALTYEQY
. | TRBV4-3 | ASSQDPPRPGGFTDTQY
. | TRBV5-1 | ASSPSTLGTGVYGYT
. | TRBV6-5 | ASTLTPTVETQY
. | TRBV5-1 | ASSFSGSWETQY
. | TRBV28 | ASSLWGRGTDTQY
. | TRBV7-6 | ASSFTGTGGYNEQF
. | TRBV6-5 | ASTGWNEQF
. | TRBV6-6 | ASSYPEDNQPQH
. | TRBV6-2/TRBV6-3 | ASSYSRQYEQY
. | TRBV7-2 | ASSLDTIQSEQY
. | TRBV6-5 | ASSYIGGSGTEAF
. | TRBV5-6 | ASSFWRVETQY
. | TRBV30 | AWNVARRTGPGWNYGYT
. | TRBV7-9 | ASSGQGGTEAF
once | TRBV18 | ASSPGGLYVEQF
. | TRBV4-3 | ASSQEPRAKWDEQF
. | TRBV15 | ATSLVGLTLYNEQF
. | TRBV12-3/TRBV12-4 | ASSLPDNEQF
. | TRBV28 | ASSSGARSYGYT
. | TRBV10-3 | AISDAGGGSEQY
. | TRBV2 | ASSPFPDTQY
. | TRBV29-1 | SVVQGWAEAF
. | TRBV29-1 | SASGSASGRQETQY
. | TRBV7-6 | ASSSSTGYEQY
. | TRBV9 | ASSVEAGGREEQF
. | TRBV5-5 | ASSLVSVEKLF
. | TRBV6-5 | ASSRGGGLGYT
. | TRBV24-1 | ATSKQGSGYT
. | TRBV27 | ASKPRGGTALNQPQH
many | TRBV28 | AHTPDRNKPYEQY
. | TRBV4-1 | ASSEFTGSNQPQH
. | TRBV6-5 | ASRPRQGYQPQH